Each of the 27 T cell receptor beta chains below was sequenced from the same sample in a study of T-cell reconstitution after alpha-beta-depleted transplantation in children. Researchers prepared the TCRbeta library using unique molecular identifiers, the study reports. MiXCR was run by TCRdb on the PCR reads, yielding one entry per CDR3 protein. This table holds 780,000 or so distinct CDR3 sequences, approximately 15% found once. The material was PBMCs, mostly from graft donor cells, obtained 360 days after TCRalphabeta/CD19-depleted stem cell transplant. The receptor source for this set is a male patient between 5 and 17 years old who had a stem cell transplant for acute lymphoblastic leukemia, so the T cells may come from the graft donor.

This clonotype was found many times. V and J are TRBV10-3 and TRBJ1-1; D unresolved. V was trimmed by 0 bases and J by 2 bases, leaving 7 bases between them. CDR1 and CDR2 (germline): ENHRY, SYGVKD. This CDR3 is built from 14 residues. In DNA form, the CDR3 reads TGTGCCATCAGTGAGTCGGGCCACAACACTGAAGCTTTCTTT. Amino acids: CAISESGHNTEAFF.

This clonotype has just a few counts. The rearrangement uses TRBV2 and TRBJ1-2; D is undetermined. Deletions cut 6 bases from V and 5 bases from J, with 7 bases between. The length of the CDR3 is 11 residues. Germline values: CDR1 SNHLY, CDR2 FYNNEI. This chain's CDR3 is CASRRQYGYTF. CDR3 nucleotide sequence: TGTGCCAGCAGGCGACAATATGGCTACACCTTC.

The CDR3 sequence: CASGPKGAYGANEKLFF. CDR3 coding DNA: TGTGCTAGTGGTCCCAAAGGGGCCTACGGGGCAAATGAAAAACTGTTTTTT. The chain is built from TRBV12-5 and TRBJ1-4, with a possible D match to TRBD1 (5 bases). The CDR3 runs 17 residues. V was pared by 5 bases and J by 5 bases, with 21 bases between. Germline V gene lookup returns CDR1 LGHNT and CDR2 FRNRAP.

This clonotype was found a few times. The genes are TRBV27 and TRBJ1-5, with unresolved D. From germline, CDR1 is MNHEY and CDR2 SMNVEV (reference sequence). This CDR3 contains 14 residues. The V gene lost 2 bases and the J gene lost 7 bases, with 12 bases spanning the gap. CDR3 DNA sequence: TGTGCCAGCAGTTTAAACCACCGCAGGCAGCCCCAGCATTTT. This encodes CASSLNHRRQPQHF.

This clonotype was picked up a small number of times. The chain couples TRBV27 to TRBJ2-1; D might be TRBD1 or TRBD2, each matching 6 bases. The length of the CDR3 is 13 residues. The germline V gene encodes CDR1 MNHEY and CDR2 SMNVEV (reference sequence). The ends were cut back, 4 bases at V and 8 bases at J, with 12 bases in the middle. This CDR3 is CASSYGGGDEQFF. DNA of the CDR3: TGTGCCAGCAGTTATGGGGGCGGGGATGAGCAGTTCTTC.

The table lists this clonotype with a few counts. The V and J genes are TRBV20-1 and TRBJ2-7; D remains ambiguous. The V end was cut by 0 bases, the J end by 6 bases, with 9 bases between. Per germline, CDR1 DFQATT and CDR2 SNEGSKA (reference sequence). This CDR3 spans 12 amino acids. Here the CDR3 reads CSARDRPAEQYF. Written as DNA, the CDR3 is TGCAGTGCTAGAGATCGGCCCGCCGAGCAGTACTTC.

The rearrangement joins TRBV4-1 to TRBJ2-7, with a possible D match to TRBD1 (6 bases). The length of the CDR3 is 13 residues. Germline V gene data show CDR1 as MGHRA and CDR2 as YSYEKL. The germline V and J ends were trimmed by 7 bases and 3 bases, with 13 bases remaining between them. CDR3 in amino acids: CASTGTKGYEQYF. The CDR3 coding sequence is TGCGCCAGCACCGGGACAAAGGGCTACGAGCAGTACTTC.

This clonotype turned up a few times. The chain employs TRBV18 and TRBJ2-1; 9 bases fit TRBD2. This CDR3 spans 14 amino acids. The ends lost 2 bases at V and 7 bases at J; junction bases unmatched: 3. Looked up from germline, CDR1 is KGHSH and CDR2 is LQKENI. DNA of the CDR3: TGTGCCAGCTCACCAACGACTAGCGGAAATGAGCAGTTCTTC. This translates into CASSPTTSGNEQFF.

This clonotype was seen only a few times. The rearrangement joins TRBV10-2 to TRBJ2-1, with a possible D match to TRBD2 (6 bases). The CDR3 extends over 15 amino acids. Germline V CDR1 and CDR2: WSHSY, SAAADI. Trimming shortened V by 6 bases and J by 1 base, and 13 bases separated the two germline ends. DNA of the CDR3: TGCGCCAGCAGGGGAGCGGGTCGGTCCTACAATGAGCAGTTCTTC. Its translation is CASRGAGRSYNEQFF.

V and J are TRBV7-3 and TRBJ2-1; 10 bases are a match to TRBD2. CDR1 and CDR2 (germline): SGHTA, FQGTGA. The CDR3 runs 16 residues. V lost 1 base, J lost 8 bases, and 8 bases stayed unmatched. The CDR3 sequence is CASSLIPAGGSHEQFF. The CDR3 bases are TGTGCCAGCAGCTTAATTCCAGCGGGAGGGAGTCATGAGCAGTTCTTC.

The rearrangement links TRBV20-1 to TRBJ1-2; possibly TRBD1 for D (6 bases). Trimming removed 2 bases from V and 4 bases from J, with 11 bases in between. The CDR3 is 13 residues long. Germline CDR1 reads DFQATT; CDR2 reads SNEGSKA (reference sequence). This chain's CDR3 is CSARQGNLYGYTF. In nucleotides, the CDR3 is TGCAGTGCTAGACAGGGGAACCTCTATGGCTACACCTTC.

This rearrangement joins TRBV5-1 to TRBJ2-3; D perhaps matches TRBD2 (5 bases). The CDR3 is 14 amino acids. Trimming shortened V by 0 bases and J by 3 bases, and 8 bases separated the two germline ends. The V gene's germline CDR1 is SGHRS and CDR2 YFSETQ. CDR3 in amino acids: CASSLDTRTDTQYF. The CDR3 nucleotides are TGCGCCAGCAGCTTGGATACTAGAACAGATACGCAGTATTTT.

The chain joins TRBV20-1 to TRBJ1-1; D is undetermined. The germline V gene encodes CDR1 DFQATT and CDR2 SNEGSKA (reference sequence). Trimming removed 1 base at V and 9 bases at J, with 6 bases between. The CDR3 has 10 residues. The CDR3 spells CSARAIQAFF. Here the CDR3 DNA reads TGCAGTGCTAGAGCTATTCAAGCTTTCTTT.

In its sample, this clonotype was seen many times. The chain carries TRBV5-1 and TRBJ2-7; unclear D gene. V was trimmed by 0 bases and J by 6 bases, leaving 10 bases between them. The germline V gene has CDR1 SGHRS and CDR2 YFSETQ. CDR3 length equals 13 residues. The chain's CDR3 is CASSLAKLTEQYF. The CDR3 nucleotides read TGCGCCAGCAGCTTGGCCAAGCTTACCGAGCAGTACTTC. The full variable domain, with the rest looked up from reference TRBV5-1 and TRBJ2-7, is KAGVTQTPRYLIKTRGQQVTLSCSPISGHRSVSWYQQTPGQGLQFLFEYFSETQRNKGNFPGRFSGRQFSNSRSEMNVSTLELGDSALYLCASSLAKLTEQYFGPGTRLTVT.

V gene TRBV7-2 combines with J gene TRBJ2-5; the match to TRBD1 covers 8 bases. The CDR3 has 14 residues. V lost 3 bases to trimming and J lost 5 bases; unmatched junction nucleotides: 5. The germline V gene encodes CDR1 SGHTA and CDR2 FQGNSA. DNA for the CDR3: TGTGCCAGCAGCTTCAGACAGGGGTGGGAGACCCAGTACTTC. Translating gives CASSFRQGWETQYF.

This clonotype showed up just a few times. The genes are TRBV19 and TRBJ1-5; D ambiguous. V was clipped by 7 bases and J by 6 bases, with 19 bases between them. The CDR3 is 15 amino acids. Germline V lookup: CDR1 LNHDA, CDR2 SQIVND (reference sequence). CDR3 DNA sequence: TGTGCCAGTACCCACGTAACAGCTGGAGGTCAGCCCCAGCATTTT. Translated, it gives CASTHVTAGGQPQHF.

This clonotype came up many times. The junction and the germline gene differ at one end; a read error may be behind it. This rearrangement joins TRBV5-1 to TRBJ2-7, with D uncertain. CDR3 length equals 13 residues. Germline-derived CDR1 and CDR2 are SGHRS and YFSETQ. The CDR3 is CASSLTVAYEQYF. The CDR3 nucleotides are TGTGCCAGCAGTTTAACTGTGGCTTACGAGCAGTACTTC.

The chain is built from TRBV14 and TRBJ2-1, with unresolved D. The ends were cut back, 1 base at V and 5 bases at J, with 18 bases in the middle. This CDR3 comprises 17 residues. Germline CDR1 reads SGHDN; CDR2 reads FVKESK. The CDR3 bases are TGTGCCAGCAGCCAAGGTGATGGGTCCCGAAGAAACAATGAGCAGTTCTTC. Residues: CASSQGDGSRRNNEQFF.

This clonotype was counted only a few times. This sequence joins TRBV5-5 and TRBJ2-6; 10 bases are shared with TRBD1. This CDR3 is 18 amino acids long. Germline CDR1 is SGHKS and CDR2 is YYEKEE (reference sequence). After removal of 7 bases from V and 3 bases from J, the junction contained 13 bases not matched to a gene. The CDR3 region has the DNA TGTGCCAGCGGGGAACGGGACAGGGGAAATTTTGGGGCCAACGTCCTGACTTTC. This translates into CASGERDRGNFGANVLTF.

This clonotype occurred many times. The chain combines TRBV5-1 with TRBJ2-3; D is ambiguous. This CDR3 is built from 14 residues. Trimming removed 0 bases from V and 1 base from J, with 6 bases in between. The germline V gene encodes CDR1 SGHRS and CDR2 YFSETQ. DNA of the CDR3: TGCGCCAGCAGCTTGGTCCTTCGCACAGATACGCAGTATTTT. Translation gives CASSLVLRTDTQYF.

This clonotype has only a few counts. V and J are TRBV12-3 or TRBV12-4 and TRBJ2-1, with TRBD2 matching over 9 bases. The CDR3 covers 15 residues. V lost 5 bases to trimming and J lost 2 bases; unmatched junction nucleotides: 4. The CDR3 region is CASSQAGGTYNEQFF. The CDR3, as DNA: TGTGCCAGCAGTCAAGCGGGAGGAACCTACAATGAGCAGTTCTTC.

The chain employs TRBV13 and TRBJ2-1; 7 bases align to TRBD2. The V and J ends lost 0 bases and 12 bases, in that order; junction bases with no gene match: 5. Germline loops: CDR1 PRHDT, CDR2 FYEKMQ (reference sequence). This CDR3 spans 13 amino acids. The CDR3 loop is CASSLGGRASQFF. Written as DNA, the CDR3 is TGTGCCAGCAGCTTAGGTGGGAGGGCGTCGCAGTTCTTC. The full variable domain, completed using reference TRBV13 and TRBJ2-1, is AAGVIQSPRHLIKEKRETATLKCYPIPRHDTVYWYQQGPGQDPQFLISFYEKMQSDKGSIPDRFSAQQFSDYHSELNMSSLELGDSALYFCASSLGGRASQFFGPGTRLTVL.

This sequence joins TRBV19 and TRBJ1-1; D may be TRBD1 (6 bases). Between the trimmed V and J ends, which lost 3 bases and 7 bases, there was a span of 18 bases. The CDR3 loop spans 15 amino acids. Germline V CDR1 and CDR2: LNHDA, SQIVND (reference sequence). The CDR3 is CASSITGRTAFEAFF. The CDR3 DNA reads TGTGCCAGTAGTATCACGGGGAGGACAGCTTTTGAAGCTTTCTTT.

This clonotype was detected only a few times. This chain links TRBV14 with TRBJ2-7; tentatively, D is TRBD2 (5 bases). Germline V CDR1 and CDR2: SGHDN, FVKESK. The CDR3 length is 15 residues. Trimming removed 4 bases from V and 3 bases from J, with 16 bases in between. CDR3 sequence reads: CASSLYPRTSYEQYF. DNA of the CDR3: TGTGCCAGCAGCCTATACCCCCGAACTAGCTACGAGCAGTACTTC.

The CDR3 region is CASSSPAGGIFNTQYF. For the CDR3, the DNA is TGTGCCAGCAGTTCTCCAGCGGGCGGGATATTTAATACGCAGTATTTT. This chain links TRBV12-3 or TRBV12-4 with TRBJ2-3; a possible D gene is TRBD2 (6 bases). This CDR3 comprises 16 residues. V lost 4 bases to trimming and J lost 7 bases, with 21 bases between them.

The sample holds a few counts of this clonotype. The chain uses TRBV3-1 and TRBJ2-5, with 13 positions matching TRBD2. Germline V gene sequence: CDR1 LGHDT, CDR2 YNNKEL (reference sequence). Germline trimming cut 4 bases from V and 5 bases from J; bases unmatched to any gene: 22. The CDR3 spans 21 residues. CDR3 sequence: CASSPTLGLAGVGAYEETQYF. CDR3 nucleotide sequence: TGTGCCAGCAGCCCGACCCTCGGACTAGCGGGAGTTGGGGCTTATGAGGAGACCCAGTACTTC.

The DNA of the CDR3 is TGTGCCAGCAGACACTGGCGGGGGTCGGGGCTTATTTCACCCCTCCACTTT. Its translation: CASRHWRGSGLISPLHF. The chain links TRBV11-2 to TRBJ1-6, with a possible D match to TRBD1 (5 bases). The germline V gene has CDR1 SGHAT and CDR2 FQNNGV. Deletions cut 6 bases from V and 9 bases from J, with 24 bases between. The CDR3 is made up of 17 amino acids. Full variable domain (remainder filled in from reference TRBV11-2 and TRBJ1-6): EAGVAQSPRYKIIEKRQSVAFWCNPISGHATLYWYQQILGQGPKLLIQFQNNGVVDDSQLPKDRFSAERLKGVDSTLKIQPAKLEDSAVYLCASRHWRGSGLISPLHFGNGTRLTVT.